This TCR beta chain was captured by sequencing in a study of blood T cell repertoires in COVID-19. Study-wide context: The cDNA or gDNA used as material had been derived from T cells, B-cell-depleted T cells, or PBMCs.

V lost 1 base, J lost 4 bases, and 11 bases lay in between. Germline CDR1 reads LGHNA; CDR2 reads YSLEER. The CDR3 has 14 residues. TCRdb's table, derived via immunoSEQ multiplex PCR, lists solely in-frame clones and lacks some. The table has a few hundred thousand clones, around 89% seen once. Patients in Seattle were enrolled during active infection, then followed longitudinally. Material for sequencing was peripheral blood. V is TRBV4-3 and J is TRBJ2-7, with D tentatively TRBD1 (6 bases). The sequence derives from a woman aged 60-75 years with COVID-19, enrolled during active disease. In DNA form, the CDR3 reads TGCGCCAGCAGCCAAGGAGATGGACAGTACGAGCAGTACTTC. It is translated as CASSQGDGQYEQYF.